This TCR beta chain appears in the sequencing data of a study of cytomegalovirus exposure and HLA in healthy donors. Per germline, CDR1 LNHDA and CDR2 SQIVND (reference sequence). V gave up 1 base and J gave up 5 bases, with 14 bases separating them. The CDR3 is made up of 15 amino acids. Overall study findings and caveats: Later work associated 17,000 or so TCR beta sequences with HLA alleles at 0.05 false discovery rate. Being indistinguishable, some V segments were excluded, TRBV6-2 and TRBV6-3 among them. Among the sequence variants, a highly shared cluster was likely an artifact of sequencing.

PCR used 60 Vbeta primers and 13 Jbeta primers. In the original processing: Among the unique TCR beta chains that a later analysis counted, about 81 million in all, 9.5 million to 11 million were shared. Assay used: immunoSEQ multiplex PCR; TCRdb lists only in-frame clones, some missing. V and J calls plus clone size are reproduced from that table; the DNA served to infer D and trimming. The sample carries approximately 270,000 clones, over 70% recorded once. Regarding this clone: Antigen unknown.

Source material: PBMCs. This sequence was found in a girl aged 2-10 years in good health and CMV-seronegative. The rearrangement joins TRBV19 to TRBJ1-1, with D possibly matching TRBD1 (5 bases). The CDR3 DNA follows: TGTGCCAGTAGTATAGTCCCAGGGAAAGCGACTGAAGCTTTCTTT. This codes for CASSIVPGKATEAFF.